The source of this T cell receptor (beta chain) is a study of CD8 T cells in Susac syndrome. Reverse transcription of 0.5 to 1 ug RNA was performed with random hexamers. In TCRdb, the immunoSEQ multiplex PCR reads were re-called with MiXCR into one record per CDR3 protein. Altogether about 150,000 distinct CDR3 sequences are present, approximately 96% being singletons, with the ten largest covering 0.21%. The V end was cut by 3 bases, the J end by 4 bases, with 6 bases between. Looked up from germline, CDR1 is DFQATT and CDR2 is SNEGSKA (reference sequence). The CDR3 is made up of 11 amino acids. The chain has TRBV20-1 and TRBJ1-1, with D hard to call. The clonotype was recovered from a human donor with multiple sclerosis. The sample consisted of CD8+ T cells from PBMCs. This chain's CDR3 is CSARVGTEAFF. The CDR3 nucleotides read TGCAGTGCTAGGGTGGGCACTGAAGCTTTCTTT.